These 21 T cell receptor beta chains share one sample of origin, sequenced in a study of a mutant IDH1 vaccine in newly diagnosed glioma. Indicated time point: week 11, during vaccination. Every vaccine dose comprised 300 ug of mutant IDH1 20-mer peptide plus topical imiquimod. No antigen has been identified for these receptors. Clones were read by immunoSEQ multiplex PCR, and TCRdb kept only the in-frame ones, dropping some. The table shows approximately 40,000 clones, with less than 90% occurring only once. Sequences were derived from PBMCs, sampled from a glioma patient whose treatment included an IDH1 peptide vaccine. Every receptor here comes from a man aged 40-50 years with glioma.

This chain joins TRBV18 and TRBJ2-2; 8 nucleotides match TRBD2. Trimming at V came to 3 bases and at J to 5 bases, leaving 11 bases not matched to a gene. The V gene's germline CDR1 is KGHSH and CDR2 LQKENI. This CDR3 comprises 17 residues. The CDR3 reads CASSPPGGIVKTGELFF. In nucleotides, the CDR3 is TGTGCCAGCTCACCCCCGGGAGGGATCGTGAAAACCGGGGAGCTGTTTTTT.

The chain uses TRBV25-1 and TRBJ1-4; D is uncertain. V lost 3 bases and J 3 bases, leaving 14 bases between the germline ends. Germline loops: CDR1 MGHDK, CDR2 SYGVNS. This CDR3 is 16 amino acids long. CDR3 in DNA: TGTGCCAGCAGTGATCACGGTAGCCCGCCTAATGAAAAACTGTTTTTT. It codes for CASSDHGSPPNEKLFF.

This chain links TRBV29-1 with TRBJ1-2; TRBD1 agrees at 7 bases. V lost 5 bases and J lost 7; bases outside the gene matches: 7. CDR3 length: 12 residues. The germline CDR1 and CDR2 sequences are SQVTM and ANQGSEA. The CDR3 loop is CSVMDRLLGYTF. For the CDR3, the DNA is TGCAGCGTTATGGACAGGCTCCTTGGCTACACCTTC. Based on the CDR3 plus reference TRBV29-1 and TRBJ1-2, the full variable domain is SAVISQKPSRDICQRGTSLTIQCQVDSQVTMMFWYRQQPGQSLTLIATANQGSEATYESGFVIDKFPISRPNLTFSTLTVSNMSPEDSSIYLCSVMDRLLGYTFGSGTRLTVV.

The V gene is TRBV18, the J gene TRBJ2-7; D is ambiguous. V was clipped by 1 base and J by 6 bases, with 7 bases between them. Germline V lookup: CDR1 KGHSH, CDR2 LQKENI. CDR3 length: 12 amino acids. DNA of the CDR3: TGTGCCAGCTCACCACAGGGTTCCGAGCAGTACTTC. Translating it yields CASSPQGSEQYF. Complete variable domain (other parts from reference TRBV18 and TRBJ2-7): NAGVMQNPRHLVRRRGQEARLRCSPMKGHSHVYWYRQLPEEGLKFMVYLQKENIIDESGMPKERFSAEFPKEGPSILRIQQVVRGDSAAYFCASSPQGSEQYFGPGTRLTVT.

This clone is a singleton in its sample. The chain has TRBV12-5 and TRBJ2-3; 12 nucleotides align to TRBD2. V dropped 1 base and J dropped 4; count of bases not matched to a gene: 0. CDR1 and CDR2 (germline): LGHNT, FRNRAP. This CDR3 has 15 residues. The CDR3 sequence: CASGLGLAGADTQYF. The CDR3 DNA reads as TGTGCTAGTGGTTTGGGACTAGCGGGAGCAGATACGCAGTATTTT.

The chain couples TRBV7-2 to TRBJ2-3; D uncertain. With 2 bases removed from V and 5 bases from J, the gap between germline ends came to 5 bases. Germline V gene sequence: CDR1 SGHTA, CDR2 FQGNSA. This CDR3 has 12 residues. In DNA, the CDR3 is TGTGCCAGCAGCTTAAAAGTAGATACGCAGTATTTT. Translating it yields CASSLKVDTQYF.

The CDR3 sequence: CASSGVVNYGYTF. The DNA of the CDR3 is TGTGCCAGCAGCGGAGTCGTTAACTATGGCTACACCTTC. The chain uses TRBV2 and TRBJ1-2; D unresolved. There are 13 residues in the CDR3. V was pared by 6 bases and J by 1 base, with 9 bases between. Germline loops: CDR1 SNHLY, CDR2 FYNNEI.

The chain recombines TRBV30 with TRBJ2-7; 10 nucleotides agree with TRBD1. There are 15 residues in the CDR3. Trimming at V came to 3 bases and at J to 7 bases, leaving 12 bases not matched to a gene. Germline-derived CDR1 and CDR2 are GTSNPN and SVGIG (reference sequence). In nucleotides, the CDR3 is TGTGCCTGGAGGAAACTGACAGGGGGCACGGAGGAGCAGTACTTC. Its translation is CAWRKLTGGTEEQYF.

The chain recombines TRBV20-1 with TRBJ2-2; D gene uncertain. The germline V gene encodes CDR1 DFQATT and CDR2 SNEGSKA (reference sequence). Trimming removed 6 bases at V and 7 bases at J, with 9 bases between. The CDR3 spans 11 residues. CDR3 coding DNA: TGCAGTGCAGCATTGCTCGGGGAGCTGTTTTTT. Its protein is CSAALLGELFF.

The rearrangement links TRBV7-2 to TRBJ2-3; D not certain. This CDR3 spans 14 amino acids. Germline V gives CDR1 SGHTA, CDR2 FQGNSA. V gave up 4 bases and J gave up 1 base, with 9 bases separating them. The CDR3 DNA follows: TGTGCCAGCAGCTCCGCGCAGCGCACAGATACGCAGTATTTT. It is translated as CASSSAQRTDTQYF.

In DNA, the CDR3 is TGTGCCATCACAGCGGGAGGAATTTACGAGCAGTACTTC. Translated, it gives CAITAGGIYEQYF. The chain links TRBV10-3 to TRBJ2-7, with TRBD2 identical over 9 bases. The V gene's germline CDR1 is ENHRY and CDR2 SYGVKD. V was pared by 7 bases and J by 4 bases, with 5 bases of the junction left unmatched. CDR3 size: 13 residues.

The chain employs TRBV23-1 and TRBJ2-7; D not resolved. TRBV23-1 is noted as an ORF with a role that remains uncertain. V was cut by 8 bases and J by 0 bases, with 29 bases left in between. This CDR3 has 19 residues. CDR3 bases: TGCGCCAGCCCCAGGATACCAAGTTGGCCTTTTAGTGTCTCCTACGAGCAGTACTTC. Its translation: CASPRIPSWPFSVSYEQYF.

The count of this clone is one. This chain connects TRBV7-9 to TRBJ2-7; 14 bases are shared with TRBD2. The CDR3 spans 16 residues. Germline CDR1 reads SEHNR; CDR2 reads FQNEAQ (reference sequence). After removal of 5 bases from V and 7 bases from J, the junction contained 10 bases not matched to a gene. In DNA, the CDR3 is TGTGCCAGCAGCCCGCTAGGGACTAGCGGGAGTGTAGAGCAGTACTTC. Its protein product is CASSPLGTSGSVEQYF.

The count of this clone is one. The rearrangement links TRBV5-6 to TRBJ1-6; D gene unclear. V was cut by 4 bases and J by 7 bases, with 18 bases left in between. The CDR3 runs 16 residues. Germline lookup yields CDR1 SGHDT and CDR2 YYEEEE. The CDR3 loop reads CASSRTRMHSNSPLHF. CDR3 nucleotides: TGTGCCAGCAGCCGTACCAGAATGCACAGCAATTCACCCCTCCACTTT.

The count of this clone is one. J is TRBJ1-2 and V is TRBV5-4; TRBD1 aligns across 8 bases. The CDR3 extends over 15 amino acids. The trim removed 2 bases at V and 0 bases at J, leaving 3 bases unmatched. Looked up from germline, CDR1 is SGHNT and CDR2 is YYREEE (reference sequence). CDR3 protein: CASSLDRGTNYGYTF. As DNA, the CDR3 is TGTGCCAGCAGCTTAGACAGGGGCACTAACTATGGCTACACCTTC.

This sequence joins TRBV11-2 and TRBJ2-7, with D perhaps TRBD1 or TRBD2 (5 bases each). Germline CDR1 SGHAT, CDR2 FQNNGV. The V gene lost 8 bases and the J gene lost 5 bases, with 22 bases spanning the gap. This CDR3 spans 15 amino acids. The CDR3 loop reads CASGLGWGLSNEQYF. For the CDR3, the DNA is TGTGCCAGCGGTCTTGGGTGGGGGTTGAGCAACGAGCAGTACTTC.

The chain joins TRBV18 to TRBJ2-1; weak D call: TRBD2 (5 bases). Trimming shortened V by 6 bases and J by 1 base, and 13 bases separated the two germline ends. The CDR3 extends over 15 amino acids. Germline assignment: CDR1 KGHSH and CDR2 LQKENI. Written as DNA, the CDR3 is TGTGCCAGCTCCCAGTCGGGGAGTTCCTACAATGAGCAGTTCTTC. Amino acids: CASSQSGSSYNEQFF.

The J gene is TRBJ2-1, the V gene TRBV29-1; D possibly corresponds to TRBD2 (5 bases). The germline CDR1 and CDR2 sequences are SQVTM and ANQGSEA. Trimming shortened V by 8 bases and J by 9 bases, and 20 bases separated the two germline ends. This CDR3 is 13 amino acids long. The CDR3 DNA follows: TGCAGCTTCATTCGGGGTCAAGCTGCTGAGCAGTTCTTC. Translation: CSFIRGQAAEQFF.

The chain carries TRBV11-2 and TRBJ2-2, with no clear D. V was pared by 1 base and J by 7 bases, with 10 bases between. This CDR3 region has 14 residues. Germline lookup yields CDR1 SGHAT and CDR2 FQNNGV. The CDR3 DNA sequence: TGTGCCAGCAGCTTAGGGGCAACGGGCGGGGAGCTGTTTTTT. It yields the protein CASSLGATGGELFF.

The CDR3 region is CASSFDSGSSYEQYF. The CDR3, as DNA: TGTGCCAGCAGCTTTGACAGCGGGAGCTCCTACGAGCAGTACTTC. The genes are TRBV13 and TRBJ2-7; TRBD2 matches at 8 bases. The length of the CDR3 is 15 residues. V was clipped by 3 bases and J by 0 bases; unmatched bases: 4. Per germline, CDR1 PRHDT and CDR2 FYEKMQ (reference sequence).

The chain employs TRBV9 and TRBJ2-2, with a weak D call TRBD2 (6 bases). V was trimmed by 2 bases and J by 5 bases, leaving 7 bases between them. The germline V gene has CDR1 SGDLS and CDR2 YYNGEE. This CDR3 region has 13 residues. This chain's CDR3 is CASSVLATGELFF. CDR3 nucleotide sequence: TGTGCCAGCAGCGTTCTAGCGACCGGGGAGCTGTTTTTT.